Listed below are T cell receptor beta chains from one sample, sequenced in a study of blood T cell repertoires in COVID-19. Libraries were prepared by immunoSEQ multiplex PCR; TCRdb keeps only in-frame clonotypes and omits some of them. The sample lists about 150,000 clones, 84% seen once, with about 6.8% in the top ten. The source material was peripheral blood. The source is a woman aged 45-65 years in a cohort sampled during active or convalescent COVID-19. Both conserved end residues are part of each CDR3. D genes are given only for firm matches. Rows may omit the clone size; those that give it use once, few, many or a size class.

abundance	j_gene	d_gene	v_gene	CDR3nt	CDR3aa
-	TRBJ1-4	TRBD1	TRBV5-5	TGTGCCAGCAGCGCGGACAGGTCTGCAACTAATGAAAAACTGTTTTTT	CASSADRSATNEKLFF
-	TRBJ1-1	-	TRBV11-2	TGTGCCAGCATCACAGGAGGGTCCATGAACACTGAAGCTTTCTTT	CASITGGSMNTEAFF
-	TRBJ2-1	-	TRBV5-1	TGCGCCAGCAGCTTGATGGGCACTAGAAACAATGAGCAGTTCTTC	CASSLMGTRNNEQFF
-	TRBJ2-3	TRBD1	TRBV3-1/TRBV3-2	TGTGCCAGCAGCCATGATCATCCCGGGACAGGGCGGGATACGCAGTATTTT	CASSHDHPGTGRDTQYF
-	TRBJ2-3	TRBD1	TRBV9	TGTGCCAGCAGCCCGGCGACAGGGGCAACACTTCGGACAGATACGCAGTATTTT	CASSPATGATLRTDTQYF
-	TRBJ2-1	-	TRBV12-5	TGTGCTAGTGGTTTATCAGGGGCGCGGAACAATGAGCAGTTCTTC	CASGLSGARNNEQFF
-	TRBJ2-1	-	TRBV9	TGTGCCAGCAGCGTACTAGCCTTCTACAATGAGCAGTTCTTC	CASSVLAFYNEQFF
once	TRBJ2-7	TRBD1	TRBV6-5	TGTGCCAGCAGTTTCGCCGGGACAGGGGACTACGAGCAGTACTTC	CASSFAGTGDYEQYF
-	TRBJ2-5	TRBD2	TRBV29-1	TGCAGCGTTGTTGGGGCTGCGGGGGGGCTAGAGACCCAGTACTTC	CSVVGAAGGLETQYF
-	TRBJ2-3	-	TRBV5-1	TGCGCCAGCAGCTCTGCGGTGTCCACAGATACGCAGTATTTT	CASSSAVSTDTQYF
-	TRBJ1-5	-	TRBV5-6	TGTGCCAGCAGCTTGGGGGGACACTACAATCAGCCCCAGCATTTT	CASSLGGHYNQPQHF
-	TRBJ2-3	-	TRBV12-5	TGTGCTAGTGGTTTGCCCCCGAAGACAGGACTTGGTGCAGATACGCAGTATTTT	CASGLPPKTGLGADTQYF
-	TRBJ1-2	TRBD1	TRBV9	TGTGCCAGCAGCCCATCCTGGGACAGGCCTAACTATGGCTACACCTTC	CASSPSWDRPNYGYTF
-	TRBJ1-1	-	TRBV5-1	TGCGCCAGCAGCTTTTGGGGACAGAACACTGAAGCTTTCTTT	CASSFWGQNTEAFF
once	TRBJ2-1	-	TRBV5-1	TGCGCCAGCAGCCCCCCTAGCTCCTACAATGAGCAGTTCTTC	CASSPPSSYNEQFF
-	TRBJ2-7	-	TRBV4-3	TGCGCCAGCAGCACGGGACAAACTTACGAGCAGTACTTC	CASSTGQTYEQYF
-	TRBJ1-6	-	TRBV6-2/TRBV6-3	TGTGCCAGCAGTGGGCCCTCCAAAAGTTCACCCCTCCACTTT	CASSGPSKSSPLHF
-	TRBJ1-1	-	TRBV18	TGTGCCAGCTCACCATTAGACACAAGGCTTAACACTGAAGCTTTCTTT	CASSPLDTRLNTEAFF
-	TRBJ2-3	TRBD1	TRBV24-1	TGTGCCATCCGGGACAGGGTCACAGATACGCAGTATTTT	CAIRDRVTDTQYF
-	TRBJ1-4	TRBD1	TRBV5-5	TGTGCCAGCAGCTTGGCCAGGGGGGATGAAAAACTGTTTTTT	CASSLARGDEKLFF
few	TRBJ1-2	-	TRBV7-2	TGTGCCAGCAGCTTACGGGATAGGGATGGCTACACCTTC	CASSLRDRDGYTF
-	TRBJ1-4	-	TRBV23-1	TGCGCCAGCAGTCAAAATTCGCAGGGATCAACTAATGAAAAACTGTTTTTT	CASSQNSQGSTNEKLFF
few	TRBJ1-4	TRBD1	TRBV9	TGTGCCAGCAGCGTAGGACAGGGGGATGAAAAACTGTTTTTT	CASSVGQGDEKLFF